This T cell receptor beta chain is drawn from a study of OX40 agonist ivuxolimab in advanced cancers. Background on the study: A diagnosis of hepatocellular carcinoma, melanoma, renal cell or head and neck cancer was present in dose-escalation patients. From roughly 20 to 79 years was the age range, with a mean of roughly 64 years, and roughly 80% were male. Treatment received earlier with anti-PD-1, anti-PD-L1 or anti-CTLA-4 agents was allowed, and 40% had some. General study results and limits: Among the lowest peripheral clonal expansion occurred in 0.1-3.0 mg/kg partial responders.

A note on this clone: Its antigen is undetermined.

This CDR3 comprises 14 residues. Germline V CDR1 and CDR2: SGHNT, YYREEE (reference sequence). The protocol was immunoSEQ multiplex PCR, while the TCRdb copy is restricted to in-frame clones and leaves out a portion. The sample comprises roughly 50,000 clones, roughly three quarters of which are singletons, and under 9.5% rests with the top ten. The gene calls are TRBV5-4 and TRBJ2-5; D unclear. TRBJ2-7 explains the end of the DNA better; the J call may be wrong. The material sequenced was CD4+ or CD8+ T cells sorted from blood, taken in a trial of the OX40 agonist ivuxolimab. The origin of this receptor is an adult with an advanced solid tumor such as melanoma, head and neck, liver or kidney cancer. The DNA of the CDR3 is TGTGCCAGCAGCTTGGGGACCATGGGATACGAGCAGTACTTC. Its protein is CASSLGTMGYEQYF.